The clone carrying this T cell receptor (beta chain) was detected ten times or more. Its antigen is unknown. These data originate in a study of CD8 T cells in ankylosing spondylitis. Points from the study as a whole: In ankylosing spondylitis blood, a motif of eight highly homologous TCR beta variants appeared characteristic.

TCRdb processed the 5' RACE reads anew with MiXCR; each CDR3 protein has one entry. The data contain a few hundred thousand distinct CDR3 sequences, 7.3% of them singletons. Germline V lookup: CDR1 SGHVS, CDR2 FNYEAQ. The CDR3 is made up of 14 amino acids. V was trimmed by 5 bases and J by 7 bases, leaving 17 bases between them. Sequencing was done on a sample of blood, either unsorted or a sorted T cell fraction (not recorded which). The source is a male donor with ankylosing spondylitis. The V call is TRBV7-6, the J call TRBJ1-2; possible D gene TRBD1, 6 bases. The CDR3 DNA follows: TGTGCCAGCAGCCTTACGGACAGCGCTTCTGGCTACACCTTC. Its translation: CASSLTDSASGYTF.